This T cell receptor beta chain was sequenced during a study of CD8+CD57+ T cells in acquired aplastic anemia. Overall study context: Average DNA yield from sorted CD4+ and CD8+ cells was around 3 ug. Overall study results and limits: Comparison of patients with controls identified roughly 30 shared CD8+ CDR3 sequences. Patients and healthy controls showed no significant CD8+ Simpson's diversity difference.

On this clonotype: Antigen unknown.

Germline CDR1 SGHNT, CDR2 YENEEA. The CDR3 sequence is 13 residues long. Trimming pared 5 bases from V and 8 bases from J, leaving 14 bases between. TCR beta VDJ combinations and CDR3 sequences were profiled from genomic DNA. TCRdb re-analysed the reads in MiXCR, keeping a single row per CDR3 protein. The table lists approximately 260,000 distinct CDR3 sequences, about 80% of them singletons. Whoever was chosen for sequencing had shown CD8+CD57+ cell expansion by flow cytometry. Untreated patients provided the blood samples, with no therapy given before sampling. This clonotype was sampled from a human donor with aplastic anemia. The rearrangement joins TRBV11-3 to TRBJ2-3; D might be TRBD2 (7 bases). The sequenced sample was sorted CD4+, CD8+, or CD8+CD57+ T cells (not recorded which) from PBMCs. The CDR3 DNA reads as TGTGCCAGCAGCGACGGGGGGCAAGTTACGCAGTATTTT. Protein: CASSDGGQVTQYF.